A single sample gave rise to the 27 T cell receptor beta chains below, sequenced in a study of shared clonotypes between healthy human individuals. This table comes from immunoSEQ multiplex PCR, and its TCRdb copy is limited to in-frame clones, with some not included. The table lists approximately 2.4 million clones, roughly 95% of them singletons. Sequencing was carried out using naive CD4+ T cells sorted from blood. Subset reported: CD45RA+ positively selected. Source of these receptors: a man aged 18 to 30 in good health.

V gene TRBV4-1 combines with J gene TRBJ2-1; TRBD2 matches at 12 bases. Germline CDR1 is MGHRA and CDR2 is YSYEKL. The CDR3 totals 19 residues. Losses at the gene ends were 5 bases for V and 4 bases for J; bases not matched to a gene: 15. Here the CDR3 DNA reads TGCGCCAGCAGCGGCGTTAGAGACGGACTAGCGGGGATATACAATGAGCAGTTCTTC. Translated, it gives CASSGVRDGLAGIYNEQFF.

The rearrangement joins TRBV6-6 to TRBJ2-7; D is possibly TRBD1 or TRBD2 (6 bases each). This CDR3 is 14 amino acids long. V lost 6 bases and J 2 bases, leaving 14 bases between the germline ends. The germline V gene has CDR1 MNHNY and CDR2 SVGAGI (reference sequence). The CDR3 loop is CASSHSRGPYEQYF. The DNA of the CDR3 is TGTGCCAGCAGCCATAGCCGGGGGCCCTACGAGCAGTACTTC.

The gene calls are TRBV27 and TRBJ2-5; the D is unclear. V lost 10 bases and J 5 bases, leaving 14 bases between the germline ends. This CDR3 is 12 amino acids long. From germline, CDR1 is MNHEY and CDR2 SMNVEV (reference sequence). CDR3 DNA sequence: TGTGCCACCACCTCTCCCGGGGAGACCCAGTACTTC. It is translated as CATTSPGETQYF.

The rearrangement joins TRBV29-1 to TRBJ1-1; 9 positions match TRBD1. Germline CDR1 reads SQVTM; CDR2 reads ANQGSEA. The junction had 6 bases not matched to a gene; V was cut back by 6 bases and J by 4 bases. CDR3 length equals 13 residues. The DNA of the CDR3 is TGCAGCGTACGGGACAGGGAGGTCACTGAAGCTTTCTTT. It codes for CSVRDREVTEAFF.

The chain uses TRBV6-5 and TRBJ2-7, with a weak D call TRBD2 (6 bases). Per germline, CDR1 MNHEY and CDR2 SVGAGI. The CDR3 consists of 16 residues. V gave up 3 bases and J gave up 2 bases, with 17 bases separating them. The CDR3 protein is CASSYGGMATTYEQYF. The CDR3, as DNA: TGTGCCAGCAGTTATGGAGGGATGGCCACCACCTACGAGCAGTACTTC.

The rearrangement links TRBV2 to TRBJ2-7; 10 positions agree with TRBD2. CDR1 and CDR2 (germline): SNHLY, FYNNEI. The V and J ends lost 5 bases and 4 bases, in that order; junction bases with no gene match: 11. The CDR3 loop spans 16 amino acids. In nucleotides, the CDR3 is TGTGCCAGCAGTCGCCTTCTAGCGGGAGATGGGTACGAGCAGTACTTC. Protein sequence: CASSRLLAGDGYEQYF.

As regards this clone: The sample has other DNA sequences that encode this CDR3 too. The V call is TRBV20-1, the J call TRBJ2-1; D is uncertain. CDR1 and CDR2 from the germline V gene are DFQATT and SNEGSKA (reference sequence). V dropped 3 bases and J dropped 9 bases, with 6 bases sitting between them. This CDR3 is built from 10 residues. The CDR3 DNA is TGCAGTGCTAGGGGTGGTGAGCAGTTCTTC. As protein: CSARGGEQFF.

The chain has TRBV6-6 and TRBJ2-7; 7 nucleotides match TRBD2. After removal of 6 bases from V and 4 bases from J, the junction contained 9 bases not matched to a gene. Germline assignment: CDR1 MNHNY and CDR2 SVGAGI (reference sequence). This CDR3 comprises 14 residues. CDR3 residues: CASSPGTTIYEQYF. The CDR3 DNA sequence: TGTGCCAGCAGCCCCGGGACTACCATATACGAGCAGTACTTC.

The gene calls are TRBV11-2 and TRBJ1-3, with TRBD1 matching over 12 bases. Trimming at V came to 3 bases and at J to 3 bases, leaving 9 bases not matched to a gene. The CDR3 has 18 amino acids. CDR1 is SGHAT, CDR2 FQNNGV, per germline. The CDR3 protein is CASSFRDRGPIRGNTIYF. CDR3 DNA sequence: TGTGCCAGCAGCTTCCGGGACAGGGGGCCTATTCGTGGAAACACCATATATTTT.

The chain recombines TRBV10-2 with TRBJ1-6; D is possibly TRBD1 (6 bases). The CDR3 has 14 residues. V was cut by 8 bases and J by 5 bases, with 13 bases left in between. Germline V gene lookup returns CDR1 WSHSY and CDR2 SAAADI. CDR3 residues: CASDPQGNNSPLHF. In DNA form, the CDR3 reads TGCGCCAGCGATCCACAGGGAAATAATTCACCCCTCCACTTT.

The chain couples TRBV21-1 to TRBJ2-1; no DNA check was done on the table's D call, TRBD2. TRBV21-1 corresponds to a pseudogene. CDR3 length: 12 amino acids. The DNA of the CDR3 is TGTGCCAGCGGTGGGAGCCACAATGAGCAGTTCTTC. Its protein is CASGGSHNEQFF.

This clone was observed once. This chain links TRBV19 with TRBJ2-7, with no clear D. The CDR3 length is 15 residues. Germline values: CDR1 LNHDA, CDR2 SQIVND (reference sequence). V lost 1 base, J lost 6 bases, and 16 bases lay in between. The CDR3: CASSIGSRVVFEQYF. The CDR3 DNA reads as TGTGCCAGTAGTATAGGGTCACGCGTCGTATTCGAGCAGTACTTC.

This chain connects TRBV6-6 to TRBJ1-1, with D maybe TRBD1 (5 bases). Germline V lookup: CDR1 MNHNY, CDR2 SVGAGI (reference sequence). With 4 bases removed from V and 0 bases from J, the gap between germline ends came to 15 bases. The CDR3 totals 16 residues. The CDR3 region is CASSLGLLAMNTEAFF. In nucleotides, the CDR3 is TGTGCCAGCAGTTTGGGACTTTTGGCCATGAACACTGAAGCTTTCTTT.

The genes are TRBV4-1 and TRBJ1-3; a weak D match, TRBD1 (6 bases). The CDR3 extends over 18 amino acids. V lost 0 bases to trimming and J lost 0 bases, with 15 bases between them. Per germline, CDR1 MGHRA and CDR2 YSYEKL. CDR3 in DNA: TGCGCCAGCAGCCAAGACCCCCTCCCGGGGGCCTCTGGAAACACCATATATTTT. It specifies CASSQDPLPGASGNTIYF.

The chain uses TRBV29-1 and TRBJ2-2, with 7 bases aligning to TRBD1. The V gene end was trimmed by 7 bases and the J gene end by 6 bases; junction bases not matched to a gene: 2. The CDR3 totals 11 residues. The germline V gene has CDR1 SQVTM and CDR2 ANQGSEA. CDR3 nucleotide sequence: TGCAGCGGTGGGACAGCCGGGGAGCTGTTTTTT. Protein: CSGGTAGELFF.

Points on this clone: The same CDR3 also results from other DNA sequences found in this sample. This chain links TRBV7-9 with TRBJ2-3; D unclear. Germline V gives CDR1 SEHNR, CDR2 FQNEAQ (reference sequence). The V end lost 1 base, the J end lost 0 bases, and 5 bases lay between the germline ends. This CDR3 has 14 amino acids. The CDR3 protein is CASSLGHSTDTQYF. The CDR3 DNA follows: TGTGCCAGCAGCTTAGGACATAGCACAGATACGCAGTATTTT.

V is TRBV28 and J is TRBJ1-1; D remains unclear. The CDR3 has 11 residues. Looked up from germline, CDR1 is MDHEN and CDR2 is SYDVKM. V gave up 5 bases and J gave up 10 bases, with 11 bases separating them. The CDR3 sequence is CASSSQPGAFF. The CDR3 nucleotides are TGTGCCAGCAGTAGCCAGCCTGGAGCTTTCTTT.

Remarks on this clone: This specimen includes other DNA sequences encoding the same CDR3. The genes are TRBV18 and TRBJ2-2, with D unresolved. Germline assignment: CDR1 KGHSH and CDR2 LQKENI. This CDR3 comprises 15 residues. The ends were cut back, 3 bases at V and 0 bases at J, with 8 bases in the middle. The CDR3 nucleotides are TGTGCCAGCTCACCGGGCCTCACGAACACCGGGGAGCTGTTTTTT. Its protein is CASSPGLTNTGELFF. Full variable domain (remainder filled in from reference TRBV18 and TRBJ2-2): NAGVMQNPRHLVRRRGQEARLRCSPMKGHSHVYWYRQLPEEGLKFMVYLQKENIIDESGMPKERFSAEFPKEGPSILRIQQVVRGDSAAYFCASSPGLTNTGELFFGEGSRLTVL.

The chain has TRBV6-1 and TRBJ1-4; maybe TRBD1 (6 bases). This CDR3 is built from 15 residues. V lost 2 bases and J 4 bases, leaving 11 bases between the germline ends. Germline V gives CDR1 MNHNS, CDR2 SASEGT. In DNA form, the CDR3 reads TGTGCCAGCAGTGAATGGGGACACATTAATGAAAAACTGTTTTTT. It yields the protein CASSEWGHINEKLFF.

The chain couples TRBV7-9 to TRBJ2-1; 10 bases are shared with TRBD1. V lost 4 bases to trimming and J lost 2 bases; unmatched junction nucleotides: 5. This CDR3 has 16 amino acids. CDR1 is SEHNR, CDR2 FQNEAQ, per germline (reference sequence). CDR3 nucleotides: TGTGCCAGCAGCTCGGGACAGGGGACTACCTACAATGAGCAGTTCTTC. It encodes CASSSGQGTTYNEQFF.

This rearrangement joins TRBV6-1 to TRBJ2-5; TRBD2 agrees at 7 bases. The CDR3 covers 14 residues. V was clipped by 7 bases and J by 2 bases; unmatched bases: 7. Per the germline V gene, CDR1 is MNHNS and CDR2 is SASEGT. The CDR3 nucleotides read TGTGCCAGCATTGGGGGGGTCCTGCAAGAGACCCAGTACTTC. It specifies CASIGGVLQETQYF.

V and J are TRBV2 and TRBJ2-5; no clear D gene. Trimming shortened V by 7 bases and J by 5 bases, and 11 bases separated the two germline ends. This CDR3 comprises 12 residues. Per germline, CDR1 SNHLY and CDR2 FYNNEI. The CDR3: CASTPQWETQYF. The CDR3 DNA is TGTGCCAGCACCCCCCAATGGGAGACCCAGTACTTC.

The V and J genes are TRBV2 and TRBJ1-5; possibly TRBD1 for D (5 bases). This CDR3 comprises 14 residues. Germline assignment: CDR1 SNHLY and CDR2 FYNNEI. V lost 4 bases and J lost 3, with 10 bases in between. DNA for the CDR3: TGTGCCAGCAGTGTAGAACAGGACAATCAGCCCCAGCATTTT. Encoded protein: CASSVEQDNQPQHF.

J is TRBJ2-2 and V is TRBV7-2; 7 nucleotides line up with TRBD2. The V gene's germline CDR1 is SGHTA and CDR2 FQGNSA. V was clipped by 3 bases and J by 1 base; unmatched bases: 2. The CDR3 runs 15 residues. CDR3 coding DNA: TGTGCCAGCAGCTTCATAGCGGGGAACACCGGGGAGCTGTTTTTT. The encoded protein is CASSFIAGNTGELFF.

The genes are TRBV10-3 and TRBJ2-5; D gene unclear. Germline CDR1 reads ENHRY; CDR2 reads SYGVKD. V was trimmed by 4 bases and J by 5 bases, leaving 8 bases between them. The CDR3 sequence is 12 residues long. CDR3 in DNA: TGTGCCATCAGTGCCCCGAGTGAGACCCAGTACTTC. This gives the protein CAISAPSETQYF.

The CDR3 here is CASSFLSGPIPQHF. The DNA for the CDR3 is TGTGCCAGCAGTTTTCTATCCGGCCCGATCCCCCAGCATTTT. This rearrangement joins TRBV28 to TRBJ1-5, with no clear D. This CDR3 is built from 14 residues. V was pared by 3 bases and J by 10 bases, with 16 bases between. Germline V gives CDR1 MDHEN, CDR2 SYDVKM.

This sequence joins TRBV18 and TRBJ2-3; either TRBD1 or TRBD2 may supply D (5 bases each). The germline V and J ends were trimmed by 3 bases and 5 bases, with 15 bases remaining between them. This CDR3 comprises 15 residues. Germline V CDR1 and CDR2: KGHSH, LQKENI. The CDR3 protein is CASSPGAGAGDTQYF. DNA of the CDR3: TGTGCCAGCTCACCGGGCGCCGGGGCCGGAGATACGCAGTATTTT. The complete variable domain, with remaining parts taken from reference TRBV18 and TRBJ2-3, reads NAGVMQNPRHLVRRRGQEARLRCSPMKGHSHVYWYRQLPEEGLKFMVYLQKENIIDESGMPKERFSAEFPKEGPSILRIQQVVRGDSAAYFCASSPGAGAGDTQYFGPGTRLTVL.